This T cell receptor (beta chain) is from a study of shared clonotypes between healthy human individuals. Those who donated were healthy HIV-negative adults, with no recent acute infections or vaccinations reported. On this clone: Its matching antigen is unknown.

Points from the study as a whole: Estimated richness values were generally larger in naive subsets than in memory subsets. Non-shared clonotypes were found to have lower generation probabilities than the clonotypes that were shared by all four of the sorted-subset donors.

V was clipped by 3 bases and J by 5 bases; unmatched bases: 1. The CDR3 contains 13 residues. Germline CDR1 is SNHLY and CDR2 is FYNNEI. Researchers ran the assay at a deep level. Here immunoSEQ multiplex PCR was the method, and the copy in TCRdb shows in-frame clones only, minus some. The table includes more than 80,000 clones, about 68% detected once. This clonotype was obtained from a man aged 25-45 years in good health. The sequencing input was memory CD8+ T cells sorted from blood. The subset is: CD45RO+ cells pooled with CCR7-negative TemRA cells. The genes are TRBV2 and TRBJ2-7, with 10 bases aligning to TRBD1. The CDR3 sequence: CASSETGGHEQYF. As DNA, the CDR3 is TGTGCCAGCAGTGAGACAGGGGGCCACGAGCAGTACTTC.